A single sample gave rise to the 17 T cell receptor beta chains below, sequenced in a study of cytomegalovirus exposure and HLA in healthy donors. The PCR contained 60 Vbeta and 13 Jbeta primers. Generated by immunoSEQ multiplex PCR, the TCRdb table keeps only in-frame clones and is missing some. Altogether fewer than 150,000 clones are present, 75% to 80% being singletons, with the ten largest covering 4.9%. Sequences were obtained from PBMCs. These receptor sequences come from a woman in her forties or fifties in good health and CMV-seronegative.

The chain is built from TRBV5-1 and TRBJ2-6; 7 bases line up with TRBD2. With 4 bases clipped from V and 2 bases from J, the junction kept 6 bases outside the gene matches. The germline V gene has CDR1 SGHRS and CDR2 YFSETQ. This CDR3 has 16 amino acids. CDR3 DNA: TGCGCCAGCAGCCCTCGGGGAGGGACTGGGGCCAACGTCCTGACTTTC. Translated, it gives CASSPRGGTGANVLTF.

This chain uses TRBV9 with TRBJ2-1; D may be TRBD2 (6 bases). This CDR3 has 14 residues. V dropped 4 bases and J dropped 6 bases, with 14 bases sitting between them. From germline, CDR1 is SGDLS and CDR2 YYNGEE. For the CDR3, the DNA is TGTGCCAGCAGCCCGTTGACTAGTCGCAATGAGCAGTTCTTC. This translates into CASSPLTSRNEQFF. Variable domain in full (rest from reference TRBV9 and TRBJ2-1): DSGVTQTPKHLITATGQRVTLRCSPRSGDLSVYWYQQSLDQGLQFLIQYYNGEERAKGNILERFSAQQFPDLHSELNLSSLELGDSALYFCASSPLTSRNEQFFGPGTRLTVL.

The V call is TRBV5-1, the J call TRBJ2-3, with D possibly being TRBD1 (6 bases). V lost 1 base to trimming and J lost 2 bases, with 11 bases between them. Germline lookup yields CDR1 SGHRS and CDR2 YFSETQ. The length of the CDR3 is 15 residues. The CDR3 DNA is TGCGCCAGCAGCTTGTTGGGGGCTATCACAGATACGCAGTATTTT. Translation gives CASSLLGAITDTQYF.

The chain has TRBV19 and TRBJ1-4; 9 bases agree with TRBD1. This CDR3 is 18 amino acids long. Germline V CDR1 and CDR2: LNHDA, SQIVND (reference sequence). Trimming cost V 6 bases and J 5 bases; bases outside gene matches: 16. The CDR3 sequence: CASSPGQGRNQLNEKLFF. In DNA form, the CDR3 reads TGTGCCAGTAGCCCGGGACAGGGACGAAACCAATTGAATGAAAAACTGTTTTTT.

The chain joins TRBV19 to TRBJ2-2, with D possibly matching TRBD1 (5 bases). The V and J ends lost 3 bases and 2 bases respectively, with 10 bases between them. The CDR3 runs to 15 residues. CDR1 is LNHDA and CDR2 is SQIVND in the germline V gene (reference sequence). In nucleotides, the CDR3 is TGTGCCAGTAGTATGATAGACAGCAACACCGGGGAGCTGTTTTTT. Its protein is CASSMIDSNTGELFF.

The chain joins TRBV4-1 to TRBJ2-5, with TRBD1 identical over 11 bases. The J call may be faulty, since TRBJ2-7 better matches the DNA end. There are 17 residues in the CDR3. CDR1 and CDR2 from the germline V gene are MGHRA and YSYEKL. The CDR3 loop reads CASSQPIRDRGWYEQYF. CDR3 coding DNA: TGCGCCAGCAGCCAACCTATCCGGGACAGGGGGTGGTACGAGCAGTACTTC.

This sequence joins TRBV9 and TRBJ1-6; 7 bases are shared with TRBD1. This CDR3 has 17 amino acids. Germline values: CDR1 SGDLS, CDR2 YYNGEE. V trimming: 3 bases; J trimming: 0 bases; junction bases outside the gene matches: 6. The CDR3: CASSEGQGGSYNSPLHF. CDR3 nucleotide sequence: TGTGCCAGCAGCGAGGGCCAGGGGGGCTCCTATAATTCACCCCTCCACTTT. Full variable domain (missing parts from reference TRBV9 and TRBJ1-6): DSGVTQTPKHLITATGQRVTLRCSPRSGDLSVYWYQQSLDQGLQFLIQYYNGEERAKGNILERFSAQQFPDLHSELNLSSLELGDSALYFCASSEGQGGSYNSPLHFGNGTRLTVT.

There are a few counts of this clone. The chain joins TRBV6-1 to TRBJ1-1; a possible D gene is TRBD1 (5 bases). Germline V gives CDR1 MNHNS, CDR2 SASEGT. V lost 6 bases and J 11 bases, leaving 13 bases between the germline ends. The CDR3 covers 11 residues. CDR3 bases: TGTGCCAGCAGGCAGGGAGGTATTGCTTTCTTT. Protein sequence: CASRQGGIAFF.

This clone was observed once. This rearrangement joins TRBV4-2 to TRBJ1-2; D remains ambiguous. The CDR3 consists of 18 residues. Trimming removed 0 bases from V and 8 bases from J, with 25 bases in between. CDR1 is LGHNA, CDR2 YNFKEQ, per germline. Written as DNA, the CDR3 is TGTGCCAGCAGCCAAGAACCCAGACCGGAGGCAGCCCCTGGAGGCTACACCTTC. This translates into CASSQEPRPEAAPGGYTF.

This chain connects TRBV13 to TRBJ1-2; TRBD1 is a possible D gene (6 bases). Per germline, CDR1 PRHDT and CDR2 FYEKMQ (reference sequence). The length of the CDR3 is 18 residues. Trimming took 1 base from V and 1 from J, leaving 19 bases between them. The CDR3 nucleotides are TGTGCCAGCAGCTTAGTAGGGGGGGATCGGGGGATTAACTATGGCTACACCTTC. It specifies CASSLVGGDRGINYGYTF.

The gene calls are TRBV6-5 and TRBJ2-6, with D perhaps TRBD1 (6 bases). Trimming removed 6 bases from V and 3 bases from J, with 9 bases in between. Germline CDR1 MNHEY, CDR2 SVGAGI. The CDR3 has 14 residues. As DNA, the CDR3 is TGTGCCAGCAGCCAACAGGGTGGGGCCAACGTCCTGACTTTC. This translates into CASSQQGGANVLTF.

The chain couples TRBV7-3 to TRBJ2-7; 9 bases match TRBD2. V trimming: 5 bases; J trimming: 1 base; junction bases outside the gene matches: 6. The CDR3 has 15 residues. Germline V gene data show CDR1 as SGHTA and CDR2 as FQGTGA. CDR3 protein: CASSTASGVSYEQYF. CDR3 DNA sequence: TGTGCCAGCAGCACCGCTAGCGGGGTTTCCTACGAGCAGTACTTC.

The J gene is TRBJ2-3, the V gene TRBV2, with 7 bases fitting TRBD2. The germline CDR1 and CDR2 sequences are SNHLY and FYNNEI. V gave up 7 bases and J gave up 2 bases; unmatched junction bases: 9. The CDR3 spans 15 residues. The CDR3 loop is CASTRGGGPTDTQYF. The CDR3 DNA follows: TGTGCCAGCACCAGAGGCGGGGGACCCACAGATACGCAGTATTTT.

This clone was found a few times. As DNA, the CDR3 is TGCAGCGTTATGAGGGAGGTGGGGCGGGGGGGCTGGAATGAGCAGTTCTTC. Amino acid sequence: CSVMREVGRGGWNEQFF. This sequence joins TRBV29-1 and TRBJ2-1; TRBD2 matches at 9 bases. Germline assignment: CDR1 SQVTM and CDR2 ANQGSEA. The CDR3 is 17 amino acids. The junction had 18 bases not matched to a gene; V was cut back by 5 bases and J by 7 bases.

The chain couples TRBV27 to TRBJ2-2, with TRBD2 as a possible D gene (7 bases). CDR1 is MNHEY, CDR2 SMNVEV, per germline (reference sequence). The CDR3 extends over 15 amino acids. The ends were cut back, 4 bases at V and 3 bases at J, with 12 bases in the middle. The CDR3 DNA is TGTGCCAGCAGTTGGGGGGGGCTCTACACCGGGGAGCTGTTTTTT. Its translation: CASSWGGLYTGELFF.

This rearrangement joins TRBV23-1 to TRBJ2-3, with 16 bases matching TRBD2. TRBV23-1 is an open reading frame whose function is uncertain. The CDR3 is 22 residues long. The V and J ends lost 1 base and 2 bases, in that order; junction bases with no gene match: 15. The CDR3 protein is CASSQLVEGGTSGGASTDTQYF. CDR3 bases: TGCGCCAGCAGTCAATTGGTGGAAGGTGGGACTAGCGGGGGGGCCTCCACAGATACGCAGTATTTT.

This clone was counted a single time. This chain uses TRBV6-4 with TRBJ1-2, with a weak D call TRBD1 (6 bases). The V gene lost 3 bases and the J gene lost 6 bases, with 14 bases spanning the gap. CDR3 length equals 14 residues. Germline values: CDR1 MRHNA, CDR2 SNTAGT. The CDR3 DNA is TGTGCCAGCAGTGAGGCGGGGGCCGAGGATGGCTACACCTTC. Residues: CASSEAGAEDGYTF.